Presented here are 14 T cell receptor beta chains from one specimen sequenced in a study of T cell responses to AZD1222 COVID-19 vaccine (dated by TCRdb to the early 2020s). The sample's time point, from its label and the paper: baseline before first vaccination. The method behind the library was the immunoSEQ multiplex PCR assay. TCRdb provides this immuneACCESS table in a form limited to in-frame rearrangements. Some clones are lacking; in checked studies, under half of them reflect an unresolved V gene, and why the rest are absent is not known. Across this sample there are 90,000 to 120,000 clones, with 75% to 90% seen only once. The ten largest account for roughly 4.3% of the sample. The specimen comprised peripheral blood, sampled on day 0 of AZD1222 vaccination. Receptor source: an adult in good health.

The rearrangement uses TRBV7-8 and TRBJ2-2, with 7 bases aligning to TRBD1. Per the germline V gene, CDR1 is SGHVS and CDR2 is FQNEAQ. The CDR3 has 16 amino acids. V lost 1 base to trimming and J lost 6 bases; unmatched junction nucleotides: 8. The CDR3 region is CASSLEYRGYAGELFF. As DNA, the CDR3 is TGTGCCAGCAGCTTAGAATACAGGGGTTATGCCGGGGAGCTGTTTTTT. Full variable domain (outside the CDR3, taken from reference TRBV7-8 and TRBJ2-2): GAGVSQSPRYKVAKRGQDVALRCDPISGHVSLFWYQQALGQGPEFLTYFQNEAQLDKSGLPSDRFFAERPEGSVSTLKIQRTQQEDSAVYLCASSLEYRGYAGELFFGEGSRLTVL.

The chain uses TRBV18 and TRBJ1-5; D unresolved. Germline values: CDR1 KGHSH, CDR2 LQKENI. V shed 6 bases and J shed 0 bases, with 12 bases lying between them. The CDR3 sequence is 15 residues long. The CDR3 DNA follows: TGTGCCAGCTCGGGAGGACGGGATAGCAATCAGCCCCAGCATTTT. The encoded protein is CASSGGRDSNQPQHF.

The rearrangement joins TRBV6-5 to TRBJ1-4; D might be TRBD1 (6 bases). There are 15 residues in the CDR3. The germline V gene has CDR1 MNHEY and CDR2 SVGAGI. With 5 bases removed from V and 8 bases from J, the gap between germline ends came to 18 bases. The CDR3 protein is CASSREAGAGEKLFF. CDR3 sequence (DNA): TGTGCCAGCAGTCGGGAGGCGGGGGCTGGGGAAAAACTGTTTTTT.

This chain uses TRBV7-8 with TRBJ1-1; 10 bases line up with TRBD1. Germline V gene sequence: CDR1 SGHVS, CDR2 FQNEAQ. Germline trimming cut 2 bases from V and 4 bases from J; bases unmatched to any gene: 7. The CDR3 is 16 residues long. CDR3 residues: CASSLQTGGIGTEAFF. In nucleotides, the CDR3 is TGTGCCAGCAGCTTACAGACAGGGGGCATAGGCACTGAAGCTTTCTTT.

This clone was recorded only once. The V and J genes are TRBV12-5 and TRBJ2-7; weak D call: TRBD1 (5 bases). Looked up from germline, CDR1 is LGHNT and CDR2 is FRNRAP. The CDR3 length is 14 residues. Between the trimmed V and J ends, which lost 3 bases and 3 bases, there was a span of 12 bases. CDR3 protein: CASGFGRAFYEQYF. The CDR3, as DNA: TGTGCTAGTGGTTTTGGCAGGGCGTTCTACGAGCAGTACTTC.

The rearrangement uses TRBV13 and TRBJ2-3; D unresolved. The germline V and J ends were trimmed by 5 bases and 0 bases, with 27 bases remaining between them. This CDR3 region has 20 residues. Germline CDR1 PRHDT, CDR2 FYEKMQ (reference sequence). The CDR3 protein is CASSLRRQLWTEPSTDTQYF. CDR3 coding DNA: TGTGCCAGCAGCCTAAGACGCCAGCTTTGGACCGAGCCTAGCACAGATACGCAGTATTTT.

The chain recombines TRBV9 with TRBJ2-7; 7 positions agree with TRBD1. Germline loops: CDR1 SGDLS, CDR2 YYNGEE. This CDR3 contains 14 residues. The J segment lost 1 base and the V segment lost 4 bases, leaving 5 bases of the junction unmatched. CDR3 sequence (DNA): TGTGCCAGCAGCTCCCGGGACAGTTCCTACGAGCAGTACTTC. It codes for CASSSRDSSYEQYF. Complete variable domain (other parts from reference TRBV9 and TRBJ2-7): DSGVTQTPKHLITATGQRVTLRCSPRSGDLSVYWYQQSLDQGLQFLIQYYNGEERAKGNILERFSAQQFPDLHSELNLSSLELGDSALYFCASSSRDSSYEQYFGPGTRLTVT.

The V gene is TRBV6-6, the J gene TRBJ2-1, with D possibly matching TRBD2 (5 bases). This CDR3 contains 13 residues. Germline V gene data show CDR1 as MNHNY and CDR2 as SVGAGI (reference sequence). The ends were cut back, 4 bases at V and 7 bases at J, with 11 bases in the middle. DNA of the CDR3: TGTGCCAGCAGTTCGAACACGGGGAATGAGCAGTTCTTC. Its protein is CASSSNTGNEQFF.

The chain links TRBV15 to TRBJ2-5, with TRBD2 matching 7 bases. Germline values: CDR1 LNHNV, CDR2 YYDKDF (reference sequence). This CDR3 is built from 14 residues. Trimming at V came to 7 bases and at J to 4 bases, leaving 9 bases not matched to a gene. The CDR3 here is CATKEAGVRETQYF. The CDR3 region has the DNA TGTGCCACCAAGGAGGCGGGAGTAAGAGAGACCCAGTACTTC.

The chain has TRBV29-1 and TRBJ1-1; D uncertain. The CDR3 is 12 residues long. The germline V and J ends were trimmed by 2 bases and 1 base, with 5 bases remaining between them. CDR1 and CDR2 from the germline V gene are SQVTM and ANQGSEA. The CDR3 DNA reads as TGCAGCGTTGAAAGGGAGAACACTGAAGCTTTCTTT. It specifies CSVERENTEAFF.

The V gene is TRBV3-1 (or the pseudogene TRBV3-2), the J gene TRBJ1-6; D might be TRBD1 (5 bases). Germline lookup yields CDR1 LGHDT and CDR2 YNNKEL (reference sequence). Trimming left V 0 bases short and J 0 bases short, with 9 bases between. The CDR3 sequence is 17 residues long. The CDR3 sequence is CASSQDLGGSYNSPLHF. The CDR3 DNA follows: TGTGCCAGCAGCCAAGATTTGGGGGGCTCCTATAATTCACCCCTCCACTTT.

CDR3 in amino acids: CASSSSLYEQYF. The CDR3 DNA sequence: TGTGCCAGCAGTTCAAGCCTTTACGAGCAGTACTTC. The V call is TRBV6-5, the J call TRBJ2-7, with no clear D. CDR1 is MNHEY and CDR2 is SVGAGI in the germline V gene. The CDR3 length is 12 residues. Trimming shortened V by 4 bases and J by 4 bases, and 8 bases separated the two germline ends.

This clone has just one count. The chain uses TRBV4-3 and TRBJ1-1, with no clear D. This CDR3 spans 13 amino acids. Germline CDR1 LGHNA, CDR2 YSLEER. Trimming removed 5 bases at V and 3 bases at J, with 10 bases between. CDR3 sequence reads: CASSAGQDTEAFF. In nucleotides, the CDR3 is TGCGCCAGCAGCGCCGGGCAGGACACTGAAGCTTTCTTT.

The chain is built from TRBV24-1 and TRBJ1-2; a possible D gene is TRBD1 (5 bases). The CDR3 totals 14 residues. Trimming stripped 7 bases from V and 4 bases from J, with 15 bases between. Germline CDR1 KGHDR, CDR2 SFDVKD. CDR3 in DNA: TGTGCCACCAGGATATTCAGGGACCTCTATGGCTACACCTTC. Residues: CATRIFRDLYGYTF.